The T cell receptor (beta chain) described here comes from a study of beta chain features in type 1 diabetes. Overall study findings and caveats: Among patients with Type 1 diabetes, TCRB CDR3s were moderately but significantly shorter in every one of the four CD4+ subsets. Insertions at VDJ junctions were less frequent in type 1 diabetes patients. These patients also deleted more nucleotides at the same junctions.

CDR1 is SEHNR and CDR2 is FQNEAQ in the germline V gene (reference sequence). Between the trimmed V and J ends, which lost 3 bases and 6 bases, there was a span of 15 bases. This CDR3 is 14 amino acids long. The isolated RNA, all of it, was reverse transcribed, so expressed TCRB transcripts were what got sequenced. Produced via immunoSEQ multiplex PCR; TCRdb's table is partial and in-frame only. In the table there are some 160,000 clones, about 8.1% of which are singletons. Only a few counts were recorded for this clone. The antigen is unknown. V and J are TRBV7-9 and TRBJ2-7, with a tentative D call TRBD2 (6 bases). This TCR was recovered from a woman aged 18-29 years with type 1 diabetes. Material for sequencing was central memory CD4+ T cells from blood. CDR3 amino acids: CASSFGGAEIEQYF. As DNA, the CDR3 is TGTGCCAGCAGCTTTGGCGGGGCGGAAATCGAGCAGTACTTC.